This is a list of T cell receptor beta chains from one sample in a study of spatial heterogeneity in lung cancer. In TCRdb, the 5' RACE reads were re-called with MiXCR into one record per CDR3 protein. The sample consists of roughly 40,000 distinct CDR3 sequences, about 6.8% of them appearing once. The sequencing here drew on PBMCs, taken at surgery. These receptor sequences come from a female donor with early-stage non-small cell lung cancer. The CDR3 runs from the conserved cysteine through the conserved F or W. Fields, in order: V gene, D gene, J gene, clone size, CDR3 protein, CDR3 DNA. A D gene is named only where the DNA matches it firmly. For some rows the clone size is stated as once, few or many, or as a class when expanded; others skip it.

>TRBV20-1|TRBD1|TRBJ1-2|many
CSAFSGQAYGYTF
TGCAGTGCTTTCTCGGGACAGGCCTATGGCTACACCTTC
>TRBV14|.|TRBJ1-4|many
CASSQGLEKLFF
TGTGCCAGCAGCCAGGGCCTAGAAAAACTGTTTTTT
>TRBV5-1|.|TRBJ2-5|.
CASSLGAGYLQETQYF
TGCGCCAGCAGCCTGGGGGCAGGATACCTTCAAGAGACCCAGTACTTC
>TRBV3-1|.|TRBJ2-2|many
CASSQEYSNTGELFF
TGTGCCAGCAGCCAAGAGTATTCGAACACCGGGGAGCTGTTTTTT
>TRBV9|.|TRBJ2-3|many
CASSVSPYTQYF
TGTGCCAGCAGCGTAAGTCCATATACGCAGTATTTT
>TRBV5-1|TRBD1|TRBJ2-6|many
CASSSTGAPSGANVLTF
TGCGCCAGCAGCTCGACAGGGGCCCCCTCTGGGGCCAACGTCCTGACTTTC
>TRBV3-1|.|TRBJ2-5|many
CASRRRETQYF
TGTGCCAGCAGAAGAAGGGAGACCCAGTACTTC
>TRBV28|TRBD1|TRBJ2-6|.
CASRPGQGGSSGANVLTF
TGTGCCAGCAGACCCGGACAGGGGGGCTCCTCTGGGGCCAACGTCCTGACTTTC
>TRBV18|TRBD2|TRBJ2-5|few
CASSPPSRGTGGETQYF
TGTGCCAGCTCACCACCGAGCCGCGGGACGGGGGGAGAGACCCAGTACTTC
>TRBV20-1|.|TRBJ2-7|.
CSAVLGYAYEQYF
TGCAGTGCTGTACTAGGGTACGCCTACGAGCAGTACTTC
>TRBV6-5|.|TRBJ2-3|many
CASSRGQPLIYTQYF
TGTGCCAGCAGCCGCGGACAGCCTCTCATCTATACGCAGTATTTT
>TRBV19|.|TRBJ1-5|.
CASSIGRGGSNQPQHF
TGTGCCAGTAGTATCGGTCGTGGAGGCAGCAATCAGCCCCAGCATTTT
>TRBV5-1|.|TRBJ2-3|.
CASRMEAGNPDTQYF
TGCGCCAGCAGAATGGAGGCAGGGAATCCAGATACGCAGTATTTT
>TRBV7-8|TRBD2|TRBJ2-3|.
CASSLKRGLDTQYF
TGTGCCAGCAGCTTAAAGCGGGGGTTAGATACGCAGTATTTT
>TRBV20-1|.|TRBJ1-1|few
CSAMRGNLNTEAFF
TGCAGTGCCATGCGGGGGAATCTGAACACTGAAGCTTTCTTT
>TRBV3-1|.|TRBJ1-2|many
CASSLVGNYGYTF
TGTGCCAGCAGCCTGGTAGGGAACTATGGCTACACCTTC
>TRBV12-3/TRBV12-4|TRBD1|TRBJ2-4|few
CASSLVGQAKNIQYF
TGTGCCAGCAGTTTAGTGGGACAGGCCAAAAACATTCAGTACTTC
>TRBV6-6|TRBD2|TRBJ2-3|many
CASFRRGVTDTQYF
TGTGCCAGCTTTCGGCGGGGGGTCACAGATACGCAGTATTTT
>TRBV5-6|.|TRBJ1-1|.
CASSDIGNEAFF
TGTGCCAGCAGCGACATTGGGAATGAAGCTTTCTTT
>TRBV12-3/TRBV12-4|TRBD2|TRBJ2-5|.
CASSSPQTSGEETQYF
TGTGCCAGCAGTTCACCCCAAACTAGCGGGGAAGAGACCCAGTACTTC
>TRBV5-1|TRBD1|TRBJ2-7|many
CASSSTTGAYEQYF
TGCGCCAGCAGCTCTACGACAGGGGCCTACGAGCAGTACTTC
>TRBV20-1|.|TRBJ1-1|.
CSARSRTGFTEAFF
TGCAGTGCTCGGTCTAGAACAGGGTTTACTGAAGCTTTCTTT